What follows is one T cell receptor (beta chain) and its context. According to the study, TCR beta libraries were built with iRepertoire HTBI primers and CDR3-region Arm-PCR. MiXCR, applied by TCRdb to the multiplex PCR reads, yields one record per CDR3 protein. The sample lists 620,000 or so distinct CDR3 sequences; about 15% were seen once. As for time point: newly diagnosed GD, antithyroid drugs for less than 3 months. RNA extracted from PBMCs served as the sequencing template. This CDR3 region has 15 residues. Trimming removed 3 bases from V and 6 bases from J, with 17 bases in between. Germline-derived CDR1 and CDR2 are SGHRS and YFSETQ. These data are taken from a study of regulatory T cells in long-lasting Graves disease. These data also formed part of another study, on T cells in Graves' hyperthyroidism and ophthalmopathy.

The sample here was peripheral blood mononuclear cells (PBMCs), taken at new diagnosis, from a patient treated with antithyroid drugs. This clonotype was sampled from a woman in her thirties with Graves disease. The J gene is TRBJ2-3, the V gene TRBV5-1; D remains unclear. The CDR3, as DNA: TGCGCCAGCAGCTCCCCAATGGGTTTCGGGGATACGCAGTATTTT. Protein product: CASSSPMGFGDTQYF.